This T cell receptor (beta chain) was retrieved from a study of blood T cell repertoires in COVID-19. Study-wide context: Sources were T cells, B-cell-depleted T cells, or PBMCs; the material itself was cDNA or gDNA.

Authors' analysis steps: It was from reference gene primer amplification that nucleated cell counts were estimated. Only in-frame clones appear in the TCRdb table, and some are missing; sequencing was by immunoSEQ multiplex PCR. V, J and clone size are taken as reported in that table, and D and trimming were inferred from the DNA itself. This sample has approximately 310,000 clones, with roughly 90% found just once. Participants were aged about 18 to 100 years, lived in 20 to 25 US areas, and enrolled virtually. Participants reported their clinical history, and cohort assignment relied on those reports. In its sample, this clone was seen once. The TCR originated in a man aged 60-69 years who had recovered from COVID-19. Sequenced input: PBMCs or T cells enriched from blood (not recorded which).

The DNA for the CDR3 is TGTGCCAGTAGTCCGTCCGGGACAACCTATGGCTACACCTTC. Amino acid sequence: CASSPSGTTYGYTF. The chain couples TRBV19 to TRBJ1-2; D perhaps matches TRBD1 (6 bases). V gave up 5 bases and J gave up 4 bases, with 14 bases separating them. The CDR3 has 14 residues. CDR1 LNHDA and CDR2 SQIVND come from the germline V gene (reference sequence).